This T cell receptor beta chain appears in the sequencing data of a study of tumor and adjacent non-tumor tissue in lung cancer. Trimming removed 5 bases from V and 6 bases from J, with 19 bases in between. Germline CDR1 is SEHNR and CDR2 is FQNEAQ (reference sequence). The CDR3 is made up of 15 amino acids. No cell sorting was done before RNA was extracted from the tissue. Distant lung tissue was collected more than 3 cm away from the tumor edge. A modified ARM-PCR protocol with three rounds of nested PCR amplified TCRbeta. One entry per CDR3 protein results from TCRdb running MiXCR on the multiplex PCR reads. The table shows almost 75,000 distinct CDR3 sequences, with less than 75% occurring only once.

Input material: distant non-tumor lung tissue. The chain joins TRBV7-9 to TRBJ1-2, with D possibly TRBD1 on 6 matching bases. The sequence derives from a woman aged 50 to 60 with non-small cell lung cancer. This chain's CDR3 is CASSPKGVNSNGYTF. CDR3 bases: TGTGCCAGCAGCCCGAAGGGGGTGAATTCGAATGGCTACACCTTC.